Listed below are T cell receptor beta chains from one sample, sequenced in a study of quantifying T cell responses using KT2 cells. Via MiXCR, TCRdb re-called the UMI-ligation and nested PCR reads, giving one row per CDR3 protein. Among 45,000 to 65,000 distinct CDR3 sequences listed, roughly an eighth were seen once. Sequencing was done on a sample of PBMCs spiked with cells of the T cell clone KT2. The receptors derive from a human donor. CDR3s include the opening cysteine and the closing phenylalanine or tryptophan. Fields, in order: V gene, clone size, D gene, J gene, CDR3 protein, CDR3 DNA. D genes are given only for firm matches. A row's size may be missing; if present it is once, few, many or a size class.

v_gene: TRBV2; abundance: .; d_gene: .; j_gene: TRBJ2-3; CDR3aa: CASMPQGGDTQYF; CDR3nt: TGTGCCAGCATGCCACAGGGAGGAGATACGCAGTATTTT
v_gene: TRBV2; abundance: many; d_gene: .; j_gene: TRBJ1-2; CDR3aa: CASRGQDSNYGYTF; CDR3nt: TGTGCCAGCAGAGGCCAGGACTCTAACTATGGCTACACCTTC
v_gene: TRBV10-3; abundance: many; d_gene: .; j_gene: TRBJ1-1; CDR3aa: CAISVTGLEAFF; CDR3nt: TGTGCCATCAGTGTAACAGGGTTGGAAGCTTTCTTT
v_gene: TRBV21-1; abundance: many; d_gene: .; j_gene: TRBJ2-5; CDR3aa: CASSNADRELEETQYF; CDR3nt: TGTGCCAGCAGCAATGCGGACAGGGAATTGGAAGAGACCCAGTACTTC
v_gene: TRBV3-1; abundance: .; d_gene: .; j_gene: TRBJ1-1; CDR3aa: CASSRGRVNTEAFF; CDR3nt: TGTGCCAGCAGCCGCGGGCGGGTTAACACTGAAGCTTTCTTT
v_gene: TRBV28; abundance: many; d_gene: .; j_gene: TRBJ1-2; CDR3aa: CASSFSHDYGYTF; CDR3nt: TGTGCCAGCAGTTTCTCTCACGACTATGGCTACACCTTC
v_gene: TRBV12-3/TRBV12-4; abundance: .; d_gene: .; j_gene: TRBJ2-7; CDR3aa: CASSLAPSFEQYF; CDR3nt: TGTGCCAGCAGTTTAGCGCCCAGCTTCGAGCAGTACTTC
v_gene: TRBV2; abundance: .; d_gene: TRBD2; j_gene: TRBJ2-3; CDR3aa: CASSESSGGYATVNTQYF; CDR3nt: TGTGCCAGCAGTGAATCTAGCGGGGGCTATGCCACGGTAAATACGCAGTATTTT
v_gene: TRBV7-2; abundance: .; d_gene: .; j_gene: TRBJ2-1; CDR3aa: CASSLARNNEQFF; CDR3nt: TGTGCCAGCAGCCTCGCCCGGAACAATGAGCAGTTCTTC
v_gene: TRBV7-2; abundance: many; d_gene: .; j_gene: TRBJ1-5; CDR3aa: CASSTRGDQPQHF; CDR3nt: TGTGCCAGCAGCACACGGGGAGATCAGCCCCAGCATTTT
v_gene: TRBV6-5; abundance: few; d_gene: TRBD2; j_gene: TRBJ2-1; CDR3aa: CASSRRTSGGDNEQFF; CDR3nt: TGTGCCAGCAGTCGCCGGACTAGCGGGGGGGACAATGAGCAGTTCTTC